This TCR beta chain appears in the sequencing data of a study of blood T cell repertoires in COVID-19. The overall study: Acute and convalescent COVID-19 specimens originated in the United States, Italy and Spain. T cells, B-cell-depleted T cells, or PBMCs provided the cDNA or gDNA that served as material.

Adults between about 18 and 95 years of age took part from 24 US areas. Two negative PCRs, clearance, or symptom resolution were required of recovered Cohort 3 donors. The protocol was immunoSEQ multiplex PCR, while the TCRdb copy is restricted to in-frame clones and leaves out a portion. The profile shows fewer than 300,000 clones, 75% to 95% of them singletons. The CDR3 loop spans 17 amino acids. Trimming cost V 5 bases and J 0 bases; bases outside gene matches: 10. Germline CDR1 reads WNHNN; CDR2 reads SYGVQD (reference sequence). The source material was PBMCs or T cells enriched from blood (not recorded which). The receptor comes from a woman aged 25 to 39 who had recovered from COVID-19. The chain combines TRBV10-1 with TRBJ1-5; 7 bases match TRBD1. For the CDR3, the DNA is TGCGCCAGCAGTAGGACAGGAACTAATTATAGCAATCAGCCCCAGCATTTT. Amino acids: CASSRTGTNYSNQPQHF.